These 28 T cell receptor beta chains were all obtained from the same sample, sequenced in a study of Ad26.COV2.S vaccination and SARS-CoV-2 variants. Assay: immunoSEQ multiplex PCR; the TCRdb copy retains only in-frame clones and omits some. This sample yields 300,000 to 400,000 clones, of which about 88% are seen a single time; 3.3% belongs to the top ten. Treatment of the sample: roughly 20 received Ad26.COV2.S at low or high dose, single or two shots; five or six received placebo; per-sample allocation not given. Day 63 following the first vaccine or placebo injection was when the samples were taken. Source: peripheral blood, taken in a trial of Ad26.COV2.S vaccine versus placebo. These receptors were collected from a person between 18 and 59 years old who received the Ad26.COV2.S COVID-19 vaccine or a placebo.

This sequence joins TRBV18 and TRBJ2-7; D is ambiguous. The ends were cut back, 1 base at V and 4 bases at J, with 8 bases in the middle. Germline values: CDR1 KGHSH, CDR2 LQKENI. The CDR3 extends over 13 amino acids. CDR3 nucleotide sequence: TGTGCCAGCTCACCACGGATCGTTTACGAGCAGTACTTC. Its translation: CASSPRIVYEQYF.

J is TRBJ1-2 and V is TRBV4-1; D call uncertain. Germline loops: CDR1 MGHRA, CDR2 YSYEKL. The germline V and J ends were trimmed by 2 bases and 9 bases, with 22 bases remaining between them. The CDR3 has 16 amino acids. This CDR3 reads CASSQPLTDRKTSYTF. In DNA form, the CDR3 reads TGCGCCAGCAGCCAACCCCTGACGGATCGAAAGACGAGCTACACCTTC.

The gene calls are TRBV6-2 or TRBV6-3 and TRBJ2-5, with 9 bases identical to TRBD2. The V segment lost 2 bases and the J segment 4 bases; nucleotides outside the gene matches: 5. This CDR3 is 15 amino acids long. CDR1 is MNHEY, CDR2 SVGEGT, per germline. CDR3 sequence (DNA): TGTGCCAGCAGTTACCCACAGCGGGGGGTAGAGACCCAGTACTTC. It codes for CASSYPQRGVETQYF.

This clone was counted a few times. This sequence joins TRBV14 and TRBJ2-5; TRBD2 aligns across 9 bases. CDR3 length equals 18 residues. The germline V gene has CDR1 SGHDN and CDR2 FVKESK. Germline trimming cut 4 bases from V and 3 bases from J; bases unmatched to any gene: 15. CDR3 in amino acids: CASSLWVGSGRLEETQYF. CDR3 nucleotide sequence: TGTGCCAGCAGCCTTTGGGTTGGTAGCGGGAGATTAGAAGAGACCCAGTACTTC. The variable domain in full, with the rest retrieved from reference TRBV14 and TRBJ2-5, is EAGVTQFPSHSVIEKGQTVTLRCDPISGHDNLYWYRRVMGKEIKFLLHFVKESKQDESGMPNNRFLAERTGGTYSTLKVQPAELEDSGVYFCASSLWVGSGRLEETQYFGPGTRLLVL.

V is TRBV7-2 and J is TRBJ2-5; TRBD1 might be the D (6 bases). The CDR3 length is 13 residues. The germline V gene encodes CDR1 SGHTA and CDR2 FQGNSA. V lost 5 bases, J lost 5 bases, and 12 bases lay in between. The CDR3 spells CASSRGQMETQYF. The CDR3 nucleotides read TGTGCCAGCAGCCGTGGACAGATGGAGACCCAGTACTTC.

Here the CDR3 reads CAWSVLRRGGTRNIQYF. The CDR3 nucleotides read TGTGCCTGGAGTGTACTTAGGCGGGGGGGAACCCGCAACATTCAGTACTTC. The chain couples TRBV30 to TRBJ2-4; 9 nucleotides line up with TRBD2. CDR3 length: 17 amino acids. The germline V gene has CDR1 GTSNPN and CDR2 SVGIG (reference sequence). J gave up 7 bases and V 0 bases, and 13 bases lay outside the gene matches.

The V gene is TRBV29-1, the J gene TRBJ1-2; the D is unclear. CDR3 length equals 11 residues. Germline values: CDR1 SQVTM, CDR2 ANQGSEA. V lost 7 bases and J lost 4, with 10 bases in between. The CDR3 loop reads CSAEAPYGYTF. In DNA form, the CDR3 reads TGCAGCGCCGAGGCACCCTATGGCTACACCTTC.

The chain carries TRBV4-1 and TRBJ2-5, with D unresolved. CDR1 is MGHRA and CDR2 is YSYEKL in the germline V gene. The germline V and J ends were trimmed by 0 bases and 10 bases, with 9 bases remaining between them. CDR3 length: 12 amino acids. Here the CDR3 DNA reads TGCGCCAGCAGCCAAGATCAAGGCTTCCAGTACTTC. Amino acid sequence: CASSQDQGFQYF.

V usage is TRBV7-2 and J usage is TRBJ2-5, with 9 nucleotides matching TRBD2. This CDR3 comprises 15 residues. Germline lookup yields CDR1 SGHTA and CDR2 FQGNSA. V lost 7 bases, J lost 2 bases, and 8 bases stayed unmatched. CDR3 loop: CASKWTSVIQETQYF. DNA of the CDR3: TGTGCCAGCAAGTGGACTAGCGTGATACAAGAGACCCAGTACTTC.

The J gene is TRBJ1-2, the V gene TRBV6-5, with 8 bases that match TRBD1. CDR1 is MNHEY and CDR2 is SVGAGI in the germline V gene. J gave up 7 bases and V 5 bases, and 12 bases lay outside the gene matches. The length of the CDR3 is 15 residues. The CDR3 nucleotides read TGTGCCAGCAGTCCCCAGCCCAGACAGGGGTTTGGCTACACCTTC. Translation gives CASSPQPRQGFGYTF.

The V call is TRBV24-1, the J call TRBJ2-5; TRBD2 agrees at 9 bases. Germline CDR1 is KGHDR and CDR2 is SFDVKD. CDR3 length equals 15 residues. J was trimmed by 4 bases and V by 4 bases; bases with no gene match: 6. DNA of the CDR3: TGTGCCACCAGTGAATCCGGGACTAGCTTAGAGACCCAGTACTTC. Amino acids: CATSESGTSLETQYF.

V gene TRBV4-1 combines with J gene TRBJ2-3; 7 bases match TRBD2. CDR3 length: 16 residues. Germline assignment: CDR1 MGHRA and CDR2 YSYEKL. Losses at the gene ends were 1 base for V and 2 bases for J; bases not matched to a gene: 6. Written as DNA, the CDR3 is TGCGCCAGCAGCCAAGGTCCAGCGGGGTACACAGATACGCAGTATTTT. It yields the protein CASSQGPAGYTDTQYF.

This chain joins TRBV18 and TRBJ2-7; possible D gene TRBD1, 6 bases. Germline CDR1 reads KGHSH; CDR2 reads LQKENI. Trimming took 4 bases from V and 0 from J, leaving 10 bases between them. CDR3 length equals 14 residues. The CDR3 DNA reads TGTGCCAGCTCACGGACAGATAGCTCCTACGAGCAGTACTTC. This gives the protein CASSRTDSSYEQYF.

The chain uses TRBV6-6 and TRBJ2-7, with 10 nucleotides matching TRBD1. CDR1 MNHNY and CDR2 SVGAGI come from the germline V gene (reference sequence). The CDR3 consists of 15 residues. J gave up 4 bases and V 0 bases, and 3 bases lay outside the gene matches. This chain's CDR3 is CASSYSDRGLYEQYF. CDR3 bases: TGTGCCAGCAGTTACTCAGACAGGGGGCTATACGAGCAGTACTTC.

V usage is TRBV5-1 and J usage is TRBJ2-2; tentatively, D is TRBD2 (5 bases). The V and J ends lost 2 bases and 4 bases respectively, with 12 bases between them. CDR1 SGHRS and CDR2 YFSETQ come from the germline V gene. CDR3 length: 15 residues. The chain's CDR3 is CASSLEAGSTGELFF. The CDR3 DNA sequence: TGCGCCAGCAGCTTAGAGGCGGGTAGCACCGGGGAGCTGTTTTTT.

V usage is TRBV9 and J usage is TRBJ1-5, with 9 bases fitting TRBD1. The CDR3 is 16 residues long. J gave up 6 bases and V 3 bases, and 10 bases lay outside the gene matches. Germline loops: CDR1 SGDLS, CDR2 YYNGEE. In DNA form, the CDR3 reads TGTGCCAGCAGCGAAGGGACAGGGCGTAAAAGTCAGCCCCAGCATTTT. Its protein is CASSEGTGRKSQPQHF.

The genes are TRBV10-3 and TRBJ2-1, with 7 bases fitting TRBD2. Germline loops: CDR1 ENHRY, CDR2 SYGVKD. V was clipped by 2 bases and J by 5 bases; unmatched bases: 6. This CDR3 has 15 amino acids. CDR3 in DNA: TGTGCCATCAGTGAGAGCGGGGTCCCTAACAATGAGCAGTTCTTC. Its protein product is CAISESGVPNNEQFF.

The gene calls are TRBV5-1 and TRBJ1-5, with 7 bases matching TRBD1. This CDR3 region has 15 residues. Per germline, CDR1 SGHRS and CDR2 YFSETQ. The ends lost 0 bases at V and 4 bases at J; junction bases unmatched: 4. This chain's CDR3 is CASSLVPGQNQPQHF. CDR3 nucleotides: TGCGCCAGCAGCTTGGTTCCGGGACAGAATCAGCCCCAGCATTTT.

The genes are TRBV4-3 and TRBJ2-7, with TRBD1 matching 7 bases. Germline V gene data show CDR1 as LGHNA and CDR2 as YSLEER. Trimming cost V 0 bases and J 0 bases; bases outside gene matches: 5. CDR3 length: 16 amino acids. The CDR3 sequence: CASSQDTGESSYEQYF. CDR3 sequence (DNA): TGCGCCAGCAGCCAAGATACAGGGGAGAGCTCCTACGAGCAGTACTTC.

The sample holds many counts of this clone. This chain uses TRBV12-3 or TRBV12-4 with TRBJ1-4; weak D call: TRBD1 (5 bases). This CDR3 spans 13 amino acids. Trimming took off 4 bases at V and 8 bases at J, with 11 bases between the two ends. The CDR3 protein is CASSSGIREKLFF. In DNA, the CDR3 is TGTGCCAGCAGTTCAGGGATTAGGGAAAAACTGTTTTTT.

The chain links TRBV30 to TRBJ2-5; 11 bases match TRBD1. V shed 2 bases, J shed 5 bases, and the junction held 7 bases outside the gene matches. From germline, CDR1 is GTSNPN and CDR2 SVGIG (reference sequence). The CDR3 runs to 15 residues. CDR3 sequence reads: CAWSLWTGGKETQYF. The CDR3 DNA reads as TGTGCCTGGAGTCTATGGACAGGGGGCAAGGAGACCCAGTACTTC.

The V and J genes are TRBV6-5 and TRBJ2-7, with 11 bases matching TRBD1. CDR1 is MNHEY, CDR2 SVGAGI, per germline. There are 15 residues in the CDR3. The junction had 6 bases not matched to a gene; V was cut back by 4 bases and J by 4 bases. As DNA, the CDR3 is TGTGCCAGCAGTTCCGGGACAGGGGGATTTTACGAGCAGTACTTC. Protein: CASSSGTGGFYEQYF.

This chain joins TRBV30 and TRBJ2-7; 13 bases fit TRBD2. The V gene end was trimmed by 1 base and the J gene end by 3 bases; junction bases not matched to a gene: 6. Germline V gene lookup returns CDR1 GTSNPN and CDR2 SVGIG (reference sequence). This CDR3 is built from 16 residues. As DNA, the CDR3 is TGTGCCTGGAGTGGACTAGCGGGAGGAAAGAGCTACGAGCAGTACTTC. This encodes CAWSGLAGGKSYEQYF.

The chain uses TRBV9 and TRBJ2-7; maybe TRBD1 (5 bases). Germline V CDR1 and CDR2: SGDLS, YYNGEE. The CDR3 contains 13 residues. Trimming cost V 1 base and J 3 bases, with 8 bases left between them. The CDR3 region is CASSVTDNYEQYF. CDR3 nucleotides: TGTGCCAGCAGCGTAACGGACAACTACGAGCAGTACTTC.

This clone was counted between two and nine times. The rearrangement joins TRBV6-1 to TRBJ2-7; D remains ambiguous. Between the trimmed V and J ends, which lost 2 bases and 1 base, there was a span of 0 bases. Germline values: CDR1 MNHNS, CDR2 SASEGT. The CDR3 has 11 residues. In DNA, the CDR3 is TGTGCCAGCAGTGAATCCTACGAGCAGTACTTC. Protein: CASSESYEQYF.

This chain's CDR3 is CANPQGIKQETQYF. The DNA for the CDR3 is TGTGCCAATCCCCAGGGTATCAAACAAGAGACCCAGTACTTC. This sequence joins TRBV21-1 and TRBJ2-5; the D segment call TRBD1 is taken from the table without a DNA check. TRBV21-1 is a pseudogene locus. There are 14 residues in the CDR3.

The CDR3 sequence is CASSLWGQVRGNSPLHF. CDR3 coding DNA: TGTGCCAGCAGCTTGTGGGGACAGGTCCGGGGTAATTCACCCCTCCACTTT. V gene TRBV5-4 combines with J gene TRBJ1-6, with TRBD1 identical over 8 bases. The CDR3 is made up of 17 amino acids. V gave up 1 base and J gave up 6 bases; unmatched junction bases: 9. Germline V gene lookup returns CDR1 SGHNT and CDR2 YYREEE (reference sequence).

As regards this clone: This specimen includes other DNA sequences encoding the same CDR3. The CDR3 here is CASSFQRGQETQYF. The CDR3 DNA reads TGTGCCAGCAGCTTCCAGCGGGGCCAAGAGACCCAGTACTTC. The chain has TRBV7-2 and TRBJ2-5, with 7 bases lining up with TRBD2. The V and J ends lost 3 bases and 1 base, in that order; junction bases with no gene match: 2. The CDR3 loop spans 14 amino acids. The germline V gene has CDR1 SGHTA and CDR2 FQGNSA.